This T cell receptor (beta chain) was documented in a study of cytotoxic CD8 clonotypes in ibrutinib-treated CLL. The wider study: After a median of approximately 68 months, some 15 patients stayed remitted and some 12 progressed; responses had been partial in 24 and complete in 2. Once patients had received a median about eleven months of treatment, range 6 to 36, response samples were obtained. Regarding the study as a whole: Against age-matched healthy donors, baseline clonality ran higher and tracked circulating CD8+ T-cell counts.

This CDR3 has 17 residues. Looked up from germline, CDR1 is SGHTA and CDR2 is FQGNSA. V dropped 5 bases and J dropped 4; count of bases not matched to a gene: 10. Concerning this clone itself: The antigen is undetermined.

TCRdb's table, derived via immunoSEQ multiplex PCR, lists solely in-frame clones and lacks some. Among around 250,000 clones, around 70% were seen once, and the ten largest hold just over 15%. This receptor was identified in a human donor with chronic lymphocytic leukemia. Sequencing was performed on PBMCs, taken after 24 months of ibrutinib treatment. The chain links TRBV7-2 to TRBJ2-6; TRBD1 aligns across 8 bases. For the CDR3, the DNA is TGTGCCAGCAGCCCGAGGGGACAGGCTGACGGGGCCAACGTCCTGACTTTC. This translates into CASSPRGQADGANVLTF.